Following are 7 T cell receptor beta chains from one sample sequenced in a study of CD8 T cells in ankylosing spondylitis. TCRdb analysed the 5' RACE reads with MiXCR anew, one entry per CDR3 protein. This table holds some 840,000 distinct CDR3 sequences, 10% to 15% found once. Study-wide points: What seemed typical of ankylosing spondylitis blood was a TCR beta motif built from several highly homologous variants.

These TCRs' antigens remain unknown. The sequenced sample consisted of blood, either unsorted or a sorted T cell fraction (not recorded which). Receptors originate from a male donor with ankylosing spondylitis.

A few counts support this clonotype. This chain connects TRBV4-3 to TRBJ2-1, with TRBD2 matching over 10 bases. Germline V gene lookup returns CDR1 LGHNA and CDR2 YSLEER. The CDR3 loop spans 17 amino acids. V shed 3 bases and J 6 bases; nucleotides not matched to a gene: 11. CDR3: CASSHREIRLAGNEQFF. The CDR3 DNA follows: TGCGCCAGCAGCCATCGTGAAATTAGACTAGCGGGCAATGAGCAGTTCTTC.

This clonotype was observed a few times. This sequence joins TRBV20-1 and TRBJ1-4, with TRBD1 identical over 9 bases. The ends lost 6 bases at V and 8 bases at J; junction bases unmatched: 4. Germline loops: CDR1 DFQATT, CDR2 SNEGSKA (reference sequence). This CDR3 spans 12 amino acids. The DNA of the CDR3 is TGCAGTGCGGAGGACAGGGGCGAAAAACTGTTTTTT. This codes for CSAEDRGEKLFF.

The chain has TRBV6-1 and TRBJ1-3; D gene uncertain. This CDR3 has 12 residues. Trimming pared 7 bases from V and 2 bases from J, leaving 6 bases between. CDR1 is MNHNS, CDR2 SASEGT, per germline. The CDR3 coding sequence is TGTGCCAGCAACGGGGCTGGAAACACCATATATTTT. It yields the protein CASNGAGNTIYF.

This sequence joins TRBV7-6 and TRBJ1-1; D perhaps matches TRBD1 (5 bases). V shed 4 bases and J shed 3 bases, with 15 bases lying between them. CDR1 is SGHVS, CDR2 FNYEAQ, per germline. This CDR3 is 15 amino acids long. The CDR3 protein is CASSSRVGRDTEAFF. The CDR3 DNA reads as TGTGCCAGCAGCTCTCGGGTGGGCAGGGACACTGAAGCTTTCTTT.

This clonotype appeared a few times. V and J are TRBV7-2 and TRBJ2-7; no clear D gene. This CDR3 comprises 11 residues. V gave up 4 bases and J gave up 6 bases, with 7 bases separating them. The V gene's germline CDR1 is SGHTA and CDR2 FQGNSA. The CDR3 region is CASSSYSEQYF. DNA of the CDR3: TGTGCCAGCAGCTCCTACAGCGAGCAGTACTTC.

The rearrangement links TRBV5-6 to TRBJ2-7; 8 nucleotides match TRBD1. CDR3 length: 15 residues. Germline V gene data show CDR1 as SGHDT and CDR2 as YYEEEE. V was clipped by 4 bases and J by 0 bases; unmatched bases: 6. This CDR3 is CASSRDRGDSYEQYF. CDR3 DNA: TGTGCCAGCAGCCGCGACAGGGGCGACTCCTACGAGCAGTACTTC.

This sequence joins TRBV6-2 or TRBV6-3 and TRBJ1-4; D unclear. In germline, CDR1 is MNHEY, CDR2 SVGEGT. Trimming took off 7 bases at V and 6 bases at J, with 15 bases between the two ends. This CDR3 is 14 amino acids long. For the CDR3, the DNA is TGTGCCAGCAAGGTTTGGGCGGAAGATGAAAAACTGTTTTTT. Translation gives CASKVWAEDEKLFF.